This T cell receptor beta chain was sequenced for a study of blood T cell repertoires in COVID-19. Background on the study: The samples span acute and convalescent COVID-19 from the United States, Italy and Spain. Sample material is recorded as cDNA or gDNA derived from T cells, B-cell-depleted T cells, or PBMCs.

Original handling: Reference gene primer amplification yielded estimated nucleated cell counts. Sequencing was performed with immunoSEQ multiplex PCR; in TCRdb, only in-frame clones are kept and a portion is missing. V and J calls and clone size are copied from that table; D and trimming were computed from the DNA. This table has 90,000 to 100,000 clones, more than 75% appearing once. CDR3 size: 14 residues. The V end was cut by 3 bases, the J end by 2 bases, with 10 bases between. The germline gives CDR1 SEHNR, CDR2 FQNEAQ (reference sequence). The chain uses TRBV7-9 and TRBJ1-1; D is undetermined. The TCR comes from a man between 50 and 59 years old with acute or convalescent COVID-19. The sequencing input was peripheral blood. The CDR3 DNA reads as TGTGCCAGCAGCTTGGACGGACTCAACACTGAAGCTTTCTTT. Its translation: CASSLDGLNTEAFF.